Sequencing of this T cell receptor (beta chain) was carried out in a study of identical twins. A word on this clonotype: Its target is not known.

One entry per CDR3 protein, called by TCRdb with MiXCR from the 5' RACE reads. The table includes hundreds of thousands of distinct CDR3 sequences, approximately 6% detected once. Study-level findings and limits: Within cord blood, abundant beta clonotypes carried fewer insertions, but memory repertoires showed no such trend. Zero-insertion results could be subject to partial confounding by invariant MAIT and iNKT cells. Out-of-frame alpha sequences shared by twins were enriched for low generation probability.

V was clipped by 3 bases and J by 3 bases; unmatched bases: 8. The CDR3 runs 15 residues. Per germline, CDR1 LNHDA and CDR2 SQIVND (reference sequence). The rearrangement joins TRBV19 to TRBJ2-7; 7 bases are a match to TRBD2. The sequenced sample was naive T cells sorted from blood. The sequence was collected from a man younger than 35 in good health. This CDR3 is CASSITAGDYYEQYF. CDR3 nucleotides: TGTGCCAGTAGTATTACTGCGGGGGATTACTACGAGCAGTACTTC.